The clone carrying this TCR beta chain was observed a few times. The sample is drawn from a study of spatial heterogeneity in lung cancer. The germline gives CDR1 SGHTA, CDR2 FQGTGA. With 4 bases removed from V and 0 bases from J, the gap between germline ends came to 16 bases. The CDR3 totals 17 residues. Time point here: sample taken at primary tumor resection. In each case, whole RNA from tumor, nontumor lung or frozen PBMC was sequenced unsorted. The donors were about 72 patients with non-small cell lung cancer that was early-stage and untreated. TCRdb re-analysed the 5' RACE reads in MiXCR, keeping a single row per CDR3 protein. This sample has more than 65,000 distinct CDR3 sequences, with approximately 12% found just once.

This chain connects TRBV7-3 to TRBJ2-4; D might be TRBD2 (6 bases). Here the sequenced sample was PBMCs, taken at surgery. This clonotype originated in a male donor with early-stage non-small cell lung cancer. The CDR3 spells CASSSHGTVIAKNIQYF. CDR3 DNA: TGTGCCAGCAGCTCCCATGGGACTGTTATAGCCAAAAACATTCAGTACTTC.